A single T cell receptor (beta chain) is shown here with its context. Antigen unknown. This record comes from a study of blood T cells in healthy people across ages. Points from the study as a whole: Naive T cell percentage by flow cytometry tracked strongly with beta diversity.

Primed by a sample-barcoded 5' primer and a J-beta primer mix, a second PCR proceeded for 7 to 11 cycles. TCRdb reanalysed the 5' RACE reads using MiXCR and keeps one entry per CDR3 protein. The sample includes about 680,000 distinct CDR3 sequences, approximately 49% of them seen just once. What was sequenced was blood. The receptor's source is an older woman in good health.

In nucleotides, the CDR3 is TGCAGTGCTTGCCCGACAGGGTTGGAGACCCAGTACTTC. The encoded protein is CSACPTGLETQYF. V gene TRBV20-1 combines with J gene TRBJ2-7, with 7 nucleotides matching TRBD1. Near its end, the DNA agrees better with TRBJ2-5, so the J call may be wrong. This CDR3 comprises 13 residues. CDR1 DFQATT and CDR2 SNEGSKA come from the germline V gene (reference sequence).